Listed below are T cell receptor beta chains from one sample, sequenced in a study of control samples from healthy donors and cancer patients. Only in-frame clones appear in the TCRdb table, and some are missing; sequencing was by immunoSEQ multiplex PCR. The sample has approximately 100,000 clones; roughly 92% are singletons. Sequencing was performed on blood. The receptors stem from a human donor in good health. The donor label of this sample is uncertain. CDR3s include the opening cysteine and the closing phenylalanine or tryptophan. A D gene is named only where the DNA matches it firmly.

CDR3 protein	D gene	V gene
CASSLSQGTEAFF	TRBD1	TRBV12-3/TRBV12-4
CASSSGSNQPQHF	-	TRBV7-6
CASSLASGGAGYEQYF	TRBD2	TRBV6-6
CASSSGLLYGYTF	-	TRBV12-3/TRBV12-4
CASRPQTGNTIYF	-	TRBV13
CASSLARSRGAASEQFF	-	TRBV5-1
CASSTGTTDTQYF	-	TRBV6-5
CASRKGTGNLYGYTF	TRBD1	TRBV6-5
CASSLVRDYRGEGTEAFF	-	TRBV7-6
CASSLTRGQKNEQFF	TRBD1	TRBV11-3
CASSESGGPDYGYTF	-	TRBV6-1
CAITTWPSGGSENEQFF	TRBD2	TRBV7-7
CASSLGGPSYEQYF	-	TRBV11-2
CASSLGGQGVSSPLHF	TRBD1	TRBV5-1
CAISGQLTIGELFF	-	TRBV10-3